This TCR beta chain was recovered during a study of early T cells in non-severe SARS-CoV-2 infection. Study information: With bulk RNA from unsorted whole blood as input, sequencing yielded unpaired chains.

Separate cDNA molecules each had unique molecular identifiers attached to them. TCRdb called the 5' RACE reads again in MiXCR, with one record for every CDR3 protein. The table records around 50,000 distinct CDR3 sequences, around 12% of them present only once. Broader study findings: Using VDJdb, the matching emphasized anti-spike CD8 responses while missing private and CD4 specificities.

The CDR3 loop spans 12 amino acids. The sample holds a few counts of this clonotype. The antigen is unknown. The sample comprised whole blood. The sequence was collected from an adult who was a healthcare worker with PCR-confirmed SARS-CoV-2 infection or an uninfected control (not recorded which). The chain employs TRBV21-1 and TRBJ2-1; the D call TRBD1 from the table was never checked on the DNA. TRBV21-1 is marked as a pseudogene. CDR3 amino acids: CASLGDDNEQFF. CDR3 coding DNA: TGTGCCAGCTTAGGGGATGACAATGAGCAGTTCTTC.